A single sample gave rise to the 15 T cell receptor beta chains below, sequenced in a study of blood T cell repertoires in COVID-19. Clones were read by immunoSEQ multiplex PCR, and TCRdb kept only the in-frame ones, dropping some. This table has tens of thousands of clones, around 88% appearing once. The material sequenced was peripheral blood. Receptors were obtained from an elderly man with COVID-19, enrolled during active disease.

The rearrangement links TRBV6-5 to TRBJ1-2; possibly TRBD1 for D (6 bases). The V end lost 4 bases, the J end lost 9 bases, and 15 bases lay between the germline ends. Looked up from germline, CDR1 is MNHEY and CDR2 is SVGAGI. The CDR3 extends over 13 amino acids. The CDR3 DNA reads TGTGCCAGCAGTTCACGACAGGCTGGCCGCTACACCTTC. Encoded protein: CASSSRQAGRYTF.

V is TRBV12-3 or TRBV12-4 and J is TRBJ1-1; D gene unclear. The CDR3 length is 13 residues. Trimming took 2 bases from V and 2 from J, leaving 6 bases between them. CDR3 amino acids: CASSLIANTEAFF. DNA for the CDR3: TGTGCCAGCAGTTTAATAGCTAACACTGAAGCTTTCTTT.

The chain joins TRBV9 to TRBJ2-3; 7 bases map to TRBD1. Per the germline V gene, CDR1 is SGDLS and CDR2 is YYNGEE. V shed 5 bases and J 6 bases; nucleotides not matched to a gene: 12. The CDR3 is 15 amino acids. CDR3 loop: CASRRERTGEDTQYF. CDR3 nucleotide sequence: TGTGCCAGCAGGAGGGAGCGGACAGGCGAGGATACGCAGTATTTT.

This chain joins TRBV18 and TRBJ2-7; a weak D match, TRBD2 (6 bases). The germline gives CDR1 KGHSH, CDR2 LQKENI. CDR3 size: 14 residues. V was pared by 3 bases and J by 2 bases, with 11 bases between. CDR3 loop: CASSPPGVPYEQYF. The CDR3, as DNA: TGTGCCAGCTCACCTCCGGGGGTTCCCTACGAGCAGTACTTC.

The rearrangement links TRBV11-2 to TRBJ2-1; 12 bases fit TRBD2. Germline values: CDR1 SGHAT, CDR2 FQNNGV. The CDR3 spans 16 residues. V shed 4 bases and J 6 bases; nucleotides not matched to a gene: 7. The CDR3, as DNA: TGTGCCAGCAGCTCAAGACTAGCGGGGGCCCGCAATGAGCAGTTCTTC. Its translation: CASSSRLAGARNEQFF.

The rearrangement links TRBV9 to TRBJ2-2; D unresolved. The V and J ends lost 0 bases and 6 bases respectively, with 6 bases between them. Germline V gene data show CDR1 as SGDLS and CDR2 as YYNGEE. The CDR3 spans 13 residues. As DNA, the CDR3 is TGTGCCAGCAGCGTAGTCAGTGCCGGGGAGCTGTTTTTT. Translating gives CASSVVSAGELFF.

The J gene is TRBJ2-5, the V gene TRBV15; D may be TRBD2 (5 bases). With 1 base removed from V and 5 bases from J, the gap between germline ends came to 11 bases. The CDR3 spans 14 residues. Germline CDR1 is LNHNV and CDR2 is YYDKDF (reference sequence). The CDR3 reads CATSRGGLTETQYF. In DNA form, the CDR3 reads TGTGCCACCAGCAGAGGAGGGCTTACCGAGACCCAGTACTTC.

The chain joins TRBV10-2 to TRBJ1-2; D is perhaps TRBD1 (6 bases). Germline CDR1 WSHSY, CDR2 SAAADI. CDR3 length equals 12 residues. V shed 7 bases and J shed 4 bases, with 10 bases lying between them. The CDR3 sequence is CASNQGTYGYTF. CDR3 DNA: TGCGCCAGCAATCAGGGGACCTATGGCTACACCTTC.

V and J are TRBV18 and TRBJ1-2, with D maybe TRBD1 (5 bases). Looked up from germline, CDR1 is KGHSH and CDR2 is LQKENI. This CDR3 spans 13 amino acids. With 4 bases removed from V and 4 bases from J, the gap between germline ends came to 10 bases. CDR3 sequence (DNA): TGTGCCAGCTCACAAGACAGACGCTATGGCTACACCTTC. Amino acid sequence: CASSQDRRYGYTF. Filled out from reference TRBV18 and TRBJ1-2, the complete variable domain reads NAGVMQNPRHLVRRRGQEARLRCSPMKGHSHVYWYRQLPEEGLKFMVYLQKENIIDESGMPKERFSAEFPKEGPSILRIQQVVRGDSAAYFCASSQDRRYGYTFGSGTRLTVV.

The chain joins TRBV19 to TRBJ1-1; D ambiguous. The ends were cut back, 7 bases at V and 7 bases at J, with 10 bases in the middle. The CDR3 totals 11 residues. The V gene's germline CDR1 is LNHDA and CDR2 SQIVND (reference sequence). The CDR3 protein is CASMSQNEAFF. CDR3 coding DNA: TGTGCCAGTATGTCACAGAATGAAGCTTTCTTT.

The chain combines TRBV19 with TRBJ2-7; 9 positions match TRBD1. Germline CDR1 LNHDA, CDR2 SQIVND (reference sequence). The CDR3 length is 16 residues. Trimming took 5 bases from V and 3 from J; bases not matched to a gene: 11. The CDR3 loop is CASSPISGTGNYEQYF. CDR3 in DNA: TGTGCCAGTAGTCCAATTTCCGGGACAGGGAACTACGAGCAGTACTTC.

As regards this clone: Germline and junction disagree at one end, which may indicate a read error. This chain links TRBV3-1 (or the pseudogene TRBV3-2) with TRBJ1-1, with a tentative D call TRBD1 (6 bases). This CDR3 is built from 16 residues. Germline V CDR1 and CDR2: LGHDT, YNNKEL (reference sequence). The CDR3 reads CTSSGRGGRGNTEAFF. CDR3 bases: TGTACCAGCAGCGGAAGGGGCGGCAGGGGGAACACTGAAGCTTTCTTT.

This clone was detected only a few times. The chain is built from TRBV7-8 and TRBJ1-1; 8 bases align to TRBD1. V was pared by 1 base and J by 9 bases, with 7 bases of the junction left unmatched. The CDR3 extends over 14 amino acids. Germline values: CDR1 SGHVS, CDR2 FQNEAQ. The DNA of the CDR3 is TGTGCCAGCAGCTTAGATTCGGACAGGGTTCAAGCTTTCTTT. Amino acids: CASSLDSDRVQAFF.

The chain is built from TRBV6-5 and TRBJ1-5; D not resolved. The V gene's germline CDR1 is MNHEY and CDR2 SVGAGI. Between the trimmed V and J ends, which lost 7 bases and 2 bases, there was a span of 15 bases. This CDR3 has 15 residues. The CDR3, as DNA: TGTGCCAGCACCCCGGGGTCCCTGGGCAATCAGCCCCAGCATTTT. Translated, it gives CASTPGSLGNQPQHF.

The CDR3 DNA reads TGTGCCAGCACTTCGGGACTAGCGGGGGGAGGTGAGCAGTTCTTC. As protein: CASTSGLAGGGEQFF. The chain couples TRBV9 to TRBJ2-1; 15 bases line up with TRBD2. V was clipped by 6 bases and J by 9 bases; unmatched bases: 7. This CDR3 region has 15 residues. The germline CDR1 and CDR2 sequences are SGDLS and YYNGEE.